This T cell receptor beta chain was recovered during a study of T cell repertoires in cytomegalovirus infection. Study in general: It can be stated that public TCR beta signatures indicated CMV infection as well as a matching HLA type.

Whole-study results and caveats: Ex vivo responses were dominated by HLA-C-restricted CMV-specific TCR beta clonotypes.

Per germline, CDR1 SGHTA and CDR2 FQGNSA. The CDR3 consists of 14 residues. Trimming at V came to 2 bases and at J to 5 bases, leaving 6 bases not matched to a gene. TCRdb re-analysed the reads in MiXCR, keeping a single row per CDR3 protein. Here the sample spans 200,000 to 250,000 distinct CDR3 sequences, 22% being singletons. A remark on this clonotype: What it binds is unknown.

V gene TRBV7-2 combines with J gene TRBJ2-7; 7 nucleotides align to TRBD2. This TCR was sampled from a human donor in good health (CMV status not recorded). Some clones in this sample may be carry-over from other donors' samples. The source material was CD8+ T cells from PBMCs. In DNA, the CDR3 is TGTGCCAGCAGCTTATTCTCCAGCGGGGACGAGCAGTACTTC. It codes for CASSLFSSGDEQYF.